The 17 T cell receptor beta chains listed next were all sequenced from one sample in a study of identical twins. Each CDR3 protein gets one entry after TCRdb re-called the 5' RACE reads with MiXCR. The top ten hold approximately 0.5% of the sample, which has approximately 550,000 distinct CDR3 sequences, 20% to 25% seen once. The sample was also linked to a second study, of yellow fever vaccine responses in identical twins.

Sequencing was done on a sample of CD4+ T cells sorted from blood. Every receptor here comes from a woman younger than 35 in good health.

The gene calls are TRBV18 and TRBJ2-1, with a tentative D call TRBD2 (6 bases). The CDR3 loop spans 17 amino acids. Deletions cut 3 bases from V and 8 bases from J, with 23 bases between. Germline-derived CDR1 and CDR2 are KGHSH and LQKENI. The CDR3 DNA follows: TGTGCCAGCTCACCCCCCCGGGGGTTAGCGCAGGGATATGAGCAGTTCTTC. Its protein is CASSPPRGLAQGYEQFF.

This clonotype was counted between two and nine times. The chain joins TRBV10-3 to TRBJ1-1, with 10 bases matching TRBD1. J lost 3 bases, V lost 10 bases, and 11 bases had no gene match. Germline-derived CDR1 and CDR2 are ENHRY and SYGVKD. CDR3 length equals 15 residues. CDR3 loop: CANRPDRGSDTEAFF. The CDR3 bases are TGTGCCAACAGGCCGGACAGGGGGTCCGACACTGAAGCTTTCTTT.

This clonotype has more than one count but fewer than ten. The CDR3 reads CRMGTSGNEQFF. CDR3 nucleotides: TGCAGAATGGGGACTAGTGGGAATGAGCAGTTCTTC. The chain has TRBV20-1 and TRBJ2-1; TRBD2 matches 8 bases. Germline V gene sequence: CDR1 DFQATT, CDR2 SNEGSKA (reference sequence). The CDR3 loop spans 12 amino acids.

V and J are TRBV6-1 and TRBJ2-1; the D is unclear. The CDR3 is made up of 11 amino acids. Germline V CDR1 and CDR2: MNHNS, SASEGT. Trimming removed 6 bases at V and 9 bases at J, with 9 bases between. The CDR3 DNA is TGTGCCAGCAGAGACTTCAGTGAGCAGTTCTTC. This sequence encodes CASRDFSEQFF.

J is TRBJ1-5 and V is TRBV7-2; D ambiguous. Trimming pared 5 bases from V and 4 bases from J, leaving 12 bases between. This CDR3 has 14 residues. Germline lookup yields CDR1 SGHTA and CDR2 FQGNSA. CDR3 nucleotides: TGTGCCAGCAGCCCCCGAGTGGGAAATCAGCCCCAGCATTTT. Its translation is CASSPRVGNQPQHF.

V and J are TRBV10-3 and TRBJ2-1; 8 nucleotides line up with TRBD2. The CDR3 has 13 residues. CDR1 and CDR2 from the germline V gene are ENHRY and SYGVKD. With V trimmed by 7 bases and J by 8 bases, 7 bases remained unmatched. CDR3 in DNA: TGTGCCATCAAGACGGGGGGGCTGGATGAGCAGTTCTTC. Encoded protein: CAIKTGGLDEQFF.

This clonotype was counted only a few times. The chain couples TRBV3-1 to TRBJ2-7; 10 positions agree with TRBD2. Trimming took 1 base from V and 9 from J; bases not matched to a gene: 9. The germline V gene encodes CDR1 LGHDT and CDR2 YNNKEL (reference sequence). The length of the CDR3 is 15 residues. The CDR3 DNA sequence: TGTGCCAGCAGCCAAGGACGAACTAGCGGGATATTGCAGTACTTC. It is translated as CASSQGRTSGILQYF.

The V and J genes are TRBV9 and TRBJ2-1, with 8 positions matching TRBD2. The CDR3 spans 14 residues. Germline CDR1 is SGDLS and CDR2 is YYNGEE. V was clipped by 0 bases and J by 9 bases; unmatched bases: 5. This chain's CDR3 is CASSVATSGGEQFF. Here the CDR3 DNA reads TGTGCCAGCAGCGTAGCTACGAGCGGGGGTGAGCAGTTCTTC.

The V call is TRBV5-1, the J call TRBJ1-1; no firm D call. Germline CDR1 is SGHRS and CDR2 is YFSETQ. Deletions cut 3 bases from V and 3 bases from J, with 12 bases between. The CDR3 loop spans 14 amino acids. The CDR3 coding sequence is TGCGCCAGCAGCTCCCGTGGGGAGTACACTGAAGCTTTCTTT. This sequence encodes CASSSRGEYTEAFF.

The chain uses TRBV27 and TRBJ2-7; D could derive from TRBD1 or TRBD2 (5 bases each). Deletions cut 5 bases from V and 4 bases from J, with 18 bases between. The CDR3 runs to 15 residues. Per the germline V gene, CDR1 is MNHEY and CDR2 is SMNVEV (reference sequence). Here the CDR3 reads CASSPPGRMGYEQYF. The CDR3 DNA reads as TGTGCCAGCAGTCCCCCGGGACGGATGGGATACGAGCAGTACTTC.

This clonotype was observed a handful of times. V usage is TRBV12-3 or TRBV12-4 and J usage is TRBJ2-1, with 9 bases identical to TRBD2. The CDR3 has 16 amino acids. V lost 3 bases, J lost 7 bases, and 10 bases stayed unmatched. Here the CDR3 DNA reads TGTGCCAGCAGTTTTGATGGCCTAGCGGGAAAGAATGAGCAGTTCTTC. It codes for CASSFDGLAGKNEQFF.

This clonotype has only a few counts. The J gene is TRBJ2-3, the V gene TRBV5-6; the D is unclear. This CDR3 contains 15 residues. Germline V CDR1 and CDR2: SGHDT, YYEEEE. V lost 4 bases to trimming and J lost 2 bases, with 14 bases between them. This CDR3 is CASSRDQLPTDTQYF. CDR3 nucleotide sequence: TGTGCCAGCAGCCGCGACCAACTTCCCACAGATACGCAGTATTTT.

J is TRBJ2-1 and V is TRBV4-1; 9 bases line up with TRBD1. In germline, CDR1 is MGHRA, CDR2 YSYEKL. The CDR3 is made up of 19 amino acids. V lost 2 bases, J lost 5 bases, and 16 bases stayed unmatched. The CDR3 bases are TGCGCCAGCAGCCAATTATCTACACATCCGGGACAGGGAGACAATGAGCAGTTCTTC. Its protein product is CASSQLSTHPGQGDNEQFF.

A few counts support this clonotype. This chain uses TRBV4-1 with TRBJ1-1; D possibly corresponds to TRBD1 (6 bases). This CDR3 contains 15 residues. The germline V gene encodes CDR1 MGHRA and CDR2 YSYEKL. V lost 4 bases and J 1 base, leaving 13 bases between the germline ends. This chain's CDR3 is CASSLPGHGNTEAFF. Here the CDR3 DNA reads TGCGCCAGCAGCCTTCCGGGACACGGGAACACTGAAGCTTTCTTT.

The chain joins TRBV4-2 to TRBJ1-4; 9 nucleotides align to TRBD1. Per the germline V gene, CDR1 is LGHNA and CDR2 is YNFKEQ. The CDR3 runs 15 residues. After removal of 3 bases from V and 6 bases from J, the junction contained 5 bases not matched to a gene. CDR3 sequence reads: CASSQPDRGDEKLFF. The DNA of the CDR3 is TGTGCCAGCAGCCAGCCGGACAGGGGTGATGAAAAACTGTTTTTT.

The J gene is TRBJ1-5, the V gene TRBV12-3 or TRBV12-4, with a possible D match to TRBD1 (6 bases). The ends were cut back, 5 bases at V and 3 bases at J, with 17 bases in the middle. The CDR3 consists of 16 residues. The CDR3 sequence: CASSLDDRTHNQPQHF. The CDR3 region has the DNA TGTGCCAGCAGTCTCGACGACAGGACCCACAATCAGCCCCAGCATTTT.

The rearrangement joins TRBV5-1 to TRBJ2-7, with TRBD2 identical over 8 bases. This CDR3 spans 16 amino acids. Germline V gives CDR1 SGHRS, CDR2 YFSETQ. Germline trimming cut 5 bases from V and 0 bases from J; bases unmatched to any gene: 10. The CDR3 bases are TGCGCCAGCAGTTTCATTAGCGGGGTCGCCTCCTACGAGCAGTACTTC. It yields the protein CASSFISGVASYEQYF.